In this sample, the clone carrying this T cell receptor (beta chain) turned up a few times. Its cognate antigen is unknown. It was template switching that added a universal primer site, and there were unique molecular identifiers on the cDNA. TCRdb reanalysed the 5' RACE reads using MiXCR and keeps one entry per CDR3 protein. The sample includes 200,000 to 250,000 distinct CDR3 sequences, 6.5% to 8.5% seen only once; the top ten take approximately 2%. This sample is drawn from a study of identical twins. Study results and caveats: Abundant cord blood beta clonotypes carried fewer insertions; memory repertoires showed none. Rather than following the same donors, the conclusions depended on cross-sectional statistical analysis.

Germline V gene data show CDR1 as SGHNT and CDR2 as YENEEA. The V segment lost 1 base and the J segment 5 bases; nucleotides outside the gene matches: 4. The CDR3 totals 15 residues. The same data also contributed to another study, on yellow fever vaccine responses in identical twins. As that study records: Vaccine-induced T cell responses in twins were reportedly observed to appear partly convergent, partly personalized.

Sequencing was carried out using memory (CD45RO+) T cells sorted from blood. The clonotype was recovered from a woman between 18 and 30 years old in good health. The rearrangement joins TRBV11-3 to TRBJ2-1; 8 positions match TRBD2. CDR3 sequence reads: CASSLVGRGNNEQFF. As DNA, the CDR3 is TGTGCCAGCAGCTTAGTCGGGAGGGGAAACAATGAGCAGTTCTTC.